A selection of T cell receptor beta chains follows, all from one sample in a study of T cell responses to AZD1222 COVID-19 vaccine. Data came from immunoSEQ multiplex PCR; TCRdb stores just in-frame clones and leaves some out. The table lists around 69,000 clones, less than 90% of them singletons. Sequences were derived from peripheral blood, sampled on day 0 of AZD1222 vaccination. The source of these receptors is an adult in good health. Both conserved end residues are part of each CDR3. D genes are given only for firm matches. A clone size is listed for some rows: how often the clone was seen (once, few, many), or a class if it is expanded.

j_call d_call clone_size v_call cdr3_aa cdr3_nt
TRBJ2-2 . . TRBV12-3/TRBV12-4 CASLQGPGELFF TGTGCCAGCCTACAGGGACCCGGGGAGCTGTTTTTT
TRBJ1-2 . . TRBV5-1 CASSLDVGGYGYTF TGCGCCAGCAGCTTGGATGTGGGGGGCTATGGCTACACCTTC
TRBJ1-6 . . TRBV7-8 CASSLETGSPLHF TGTGCCAGCAGCTTAGAAACTGGGTCACCCCTCCACTTT
TRBJ2-7 . once TRBV11-2 CASSSAYEQYF TGTGCCAGCAGCTCCGCCTACGAGCAGTACTTC
TRBJ1-3 TRBD1 . TRBV19 CASSPEGQGPGNTIYF TGTGCCAGTAGTCCCGAGGGACAGGGGCCTGGAAACACCATATATTTT
TRBJ2-7 TRBD1 . TRBV5-6 CASSRDWGQATYEQYF TGTGCCAGCAGCCGGGATTGGGGACAGGCAACCTACGAGCAGTACTTC
TRBJ2-7 . once TRBV30 CAWGTGILNYEQYF TGTGCCTGGGGTACAGGGATTCTCAACTACGAGCAGTACTTC
TRBJ2-3 . . TRBV11-2 CASSSTVFPGPRADTQYF TGTGCCAGCAGCTCAACCGTCTTTCCGGGTCCTAGAGCAGATACGCAGTATTTT
TRBJ2-3 . . TRBV18 CASSPPNTDTQYF TGTGCCAGCTCACCGCCCAACACAGATACGCAGTATTTT
TRBJ2-1 . . TRBV5-1 CASHMTPDYNEQFF TGCGCCAGCCATATGACACCAGACTACAATGAGCAGTTCTTC
TRBJ2-7 . . TRBV14 CASSQGSYEQYF TGTGCCAGCAGCCAAGGTAGCTACGAGCAGTACTTC
TRBJ2-7 TRBD1 once TRBV5-1 CASSFSGQGAHEQYF TGCGCCAGCAGCTTTTCTGGACAGGGGGCCCACGAGCAGTACTTC
TRBJ1-6 . . TRBV6-2/TRBV6-3 CASSSGVEDISPLHF TGTGCCAGCAGTTCAGGGGTCGAAGATATTTCACCCCTCCACTTT
TRBJ2-3 . few TRBV11-3 CASSFSGLSTDTQYF TGTGCCAGCAGCTTTTCGGGACTGAGCACAGATACGCAGTATTTT
TRBJ2-3 TRBD2 . TRBV5-4 CASSSPERGGLLTDTQYF TGTGCCAGCAGCTCCCCCGAGCGGGGGGGGCTATTGACAGATACGCAGTATTTT
TRBJ2-2 . . TRBV25-1 CASSEQGTGELFF TGTGCCAGCAGTGAGCAGGGCACCGGGGAGCTGTTTTTT
TRBJ1-1 . . TRBV3-1/TRBV3-2 CASTDSSAAFF TGTGCCAGCACCGATTCGTCGGCGGCTTTCTTT
TRBJ1-5 TRBD1 . TRBV30 CAWSARDRNQPQHF TGTGCCTGGAGCGCCCGGGACAGAAATCAGCCCCAGCATTTT
TRBJ2-7 . . TRBV4-1 CASSQDSHSPYEQYF TGCGCCAGCAGCCAAGACTCACACTCCCCCTACGAGCAGTACTTC
TRBJ1-4 . . TRBV9 CASSPMGSHKLFF TGTGCCAGCAGCCCCATGGGTTCTCATAAACTGTTTTTT
TRBJ2-1 TRBD1 . TRBV27 CASSLLTGLTYNEQFF TGTGCCAGCAGTTTACTGACAGGGTTAACCTACAATGAGCAGTTCTTC
TRBJ2-1 . . TRBV5-4 CATSGYNEQFF TGTGCCACCTCAGGGTACAATGAGCAGTTCTTC
TRBJ2-7 . once TRBV6-4 CASSDWLGQPHEQYF TGTGCCAGCAGTGACTGGTTAGGGCAGCCCCACGAGCAGTACTTC
TRBJ2-2 TRBD2 . TRBV4-1 CASSQGREGANTGELFF TGCGCCAGCAGCCAAGGACGGGAGGGGGCGAACACCGGGGAGCTGTTTTTT
TRBJ2-2 TRBD2 . TRBV27 CASSLRVIRVPAGDSGELFF TGTGCCAGCAGTTTAAGAGTAATACGGGTCCCAGCGGGGGATTCCGGGGAGCTGTTTTTT
TRBJ2-3 TRBD2 once TRBV4-2 CASSQDFVRRGADTDTQYF TGTGCCAGCAGCCAAGATTTTGTGAGGCGGGGGGCAGACACAGATACGCAGTATTTT
TRBJ2-2 . . TRBV4-2 CASSQDFGVASGELFF TGTGCCAGCAGCCAAGATTTCGGGGTTGCATCCGGGGAGCTGTTTTTT
TRBJ2-5 TRBD2 . TRBV4-3 CASSHGRGGETQYF TGCGCCAGCAGCCATGGCCGGGGGGGGGAGACCCAGTACTTC
TRBJ2-4 . . TRBV3-1/TRBV3-2 CASSPLLEGNIQYF TGTGCCAGCAGCCCTCTCCTGGAGGGAAACATTCAGTACTTC
TRBJ1-6 . . TRBV6-1 CASSEAQSSSYNSPLHF TGTGCCAGCAGTGAAGCACAGTCTTCGTCCTATAATTCACCCCTCCACTTT
TRBJ1-3 . . TRBV4-1 CASRNTIYF TGCGCCAGCCGAAACACCATATATTTT
TRBJ1-2 . . TRBV5-1 CASSLGVDGYGYTF TGCGCCAGCAGCTTGGGGGTCGACGGCTATGGCTACACCTTC
TRBJ1-2 . . TRBV12-5 CASGRGHGYGYTF TGTGCTAGTGGTCGCGGACATGGCTATGGCTACACCTTC
TRBJ2-7 TRBD1 . TRBV3-1/TRBV3-2 CASSLWDRTYEQYF TGTGCCAGCAGCCTCTGGGACAGAACCTACGAGCAGTACTTC
TRBJ2-5 . . TRBV5-6 CASSLLRGDEGTQYF TGTGCCAGCAGCTTATTAAGGGGGGACGAAGGGACCCAGTACTTC
TRBJ2-2 . . TRBV12-2 CASRFKARQVKDTGELFF TGTGCAAGTCGCTTTAAGGCTAGGCAGGTTAAGGACACCGGGGAGCTGTTTTTT
TRBJ1-3 . . TRBV9 CASSVGGRSSGNTIYF TGTGCCAGCAGCGTAGGCGGAAGGAGCTCTGGAAACACCATATATTTT
TRBJ1-2 . . TRBV9 CASSVGAHGYTF TGTGCCAGCAGCGTTGGGGCGCATGGCTACACCTTC
TRBJ2-2 . . TRBV12-3/TRBV12-4 CASSFEGPGELFF TGTGCCAGCAGTTTCGAGGGCCCCGGGGAGCTGTTTTTT
TRBJ1-5 TRBD1 . TRBV6-1 CASSERGQGQPQHF TGTGCCAGCAGTGAAAGGGGACAGGGGCAGCCCCAGCATTTT
TRBJ2-1 . . TRBV12-5 CASGLQGSVRNEQFF TGTGCTAGTGGTTTACAGGGATCGGTGAGGAATGAGCAGTTCTTC
TRBJ2-3 . . TRBV4-1 CASSQDRGMWADTQYF TGCGCCAGCAGCCAAGATAGGGGGATGTGGGCAGATACGCAGTATTTT
TRBJ2-1 . . TRBV4-3 CASSQGENYNEQFF TGCGCCAGCAGCCAAGGGGAGAACTACAATGAGCAGTTCTTC